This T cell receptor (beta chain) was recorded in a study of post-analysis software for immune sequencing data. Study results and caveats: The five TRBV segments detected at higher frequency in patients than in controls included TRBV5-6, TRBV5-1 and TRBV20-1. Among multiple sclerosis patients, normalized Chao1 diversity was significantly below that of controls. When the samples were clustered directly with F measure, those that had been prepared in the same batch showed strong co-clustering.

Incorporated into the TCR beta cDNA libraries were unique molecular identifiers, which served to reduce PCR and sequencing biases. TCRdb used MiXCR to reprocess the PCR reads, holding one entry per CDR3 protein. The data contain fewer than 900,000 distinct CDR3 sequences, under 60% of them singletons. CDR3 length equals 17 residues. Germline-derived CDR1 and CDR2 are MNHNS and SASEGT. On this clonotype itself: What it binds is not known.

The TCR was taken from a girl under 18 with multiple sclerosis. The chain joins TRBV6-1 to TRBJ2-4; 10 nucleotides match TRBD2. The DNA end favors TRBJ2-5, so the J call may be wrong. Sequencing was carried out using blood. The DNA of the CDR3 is TGTGCCAGCAGTCCCTTGCTCGGTAGCGGGAGGCAAGAGACCCAGTACTTC. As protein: CASSPLLGSGRQETQYF.